The next 13 T cell receptor beta chains were all read from a single sample in a study of regulatory T cells in long-lasting Graves disease. Building of the TCR beta libraries involved iRepertoire HTBI primers and Arm-PCR of CDR3 regions. MiXCR was run by TCRdb on the multiplex PCR reads, yielding one entry per CDR3 protein. The sample consists of roughly 500,000 distinct CDR3 sequences, approximately 15% of them appearing once. The time point here: newly diagnosed GD, antithyroid drugs for less than 3 months. Following extraction of RNA from PBMCs, that RNA was used to make the TCR library. In addition, the sample was reused for a study of T cells in Graves' hyperthyroidism and ophthalmopathy.

The sample here was peripheral blood mononuclear cells (PBMCs), taken at new diagnosis, from a patient treated with antithyroid drugs. The source of these receptors is a man between 25 and 39 years old with Graves disease.

The chain joins TRBV29-1 to TRBJ2-1; TRBD2 aligns across 9 bases. Trimming removed 3 bases from V and 5 bases from J; junction bases left unmatched: 5. The germline gives CDR1 SQVTM, CDR2 ANQGSEA. The CDR3 is 14 amino acids. The CDR3 DNA reads as TGCAGCGTTGAGGCGGGAGGGGGCCACAATGAGCAGTTCTTC. Its translation: CSVEAGGGHNEQFF.

Remarks on this clonotype: This may stem from a read error, because a much larger clone lies one nucleotide away. This rearrangement joins TRBV20-1 to TRBJ2-3; tentatively, D is TRBD2 (6 bases). Gene TRBJ2-7 matches the end of the DNA better, so the J call may be wrong. Germline CDR1 reads DFQATT; CDR2 reads SNEGSKA (reference sequence). The CDR3 covers 15 residues. CDR3 coding DNA: TGCAGTACTAGAGATGGCGGAGGGAGAGGGTACGAGCAGTACTTC. Translating gives CSTRDGGGRGYEQYF.

The table lists this clonotype with many counts. V is TRBV5-6 and J is TRBJ1-2; 10 bases line up with TRBD1. There are 14 residues in the CDR3. V lost 6 bases, J lost 4 bases, and 6 bases stayed unmatched. Germline V lookup: CDR1 SGHDT, CDR2 YYEEEE. CDR3 sequence (DNA): TGTGCCAGCACCACGGGACAGGGGTCCTATGGCTACACCTTC. Protein: CASTTGQGSYGYTF.

This clonotype was observed many times. V is TRBV29-1 and J is TRBJ1-1; possibly TRBD1 for D (5 bases). V gave up 8 bases and J gave up 0 bases, with 22 bases separating them. The germline gives CDR1 SQVTM, CDR2 ANQGSEA. The CDR3 is 16 amino acids. The CDR3 DNA reads TGCAGCTCTCTGGGGGGAGGGGAAGAAATGAACACTGAAGCTTTCTTT. As protein: CSSLGGGEEMNTEAFF.

This clonotype came up a few times. The J gene is TRBJ2-7, the V gene TRBV7-8; D possibly matches TRBD1 or TRBD2 (6 bases each). V gave up 5 bases and J gave up 2 bases, with 28 bases separating them. CDR3 size: 19 residues. The germline V gene has CDR1 SGHVS and CDR2 FQNEAQ. CDR3 sequence: CASSPARGPWGADPYEQYF. The CDR3 nucleotides are TGTGCCAGCAGCCCAGCCCGGGGGCCTTGGGGAGCGGACCCCTACGAGCAGTACTTC.

V is TRBV24-1 and J is TRBJ2-5; D possibly uses TRBD1 or TRBD2 (7 bases each). This CDR3 is built from 14 residues. Germline CDR1 KGHDR, CDR2 SFDVKD. With 2 bases removed from V and 5 bases from J, the gap between germline ends came to 11 bases. As DNA, the CDR3 is TGTGCCACCAGTGATTCAGGGGGAGGGGAGACCCAGTACTTC. It yields the protein CATSDSGGGETQYF.

In its sample, this clonotype was seen many times. The rearrangement links TRBV12-3 or TRBV12-4 to TRBJ2-3, with D possibly TRBD2 on 5 matching bases. The CDR3 is 15 amino acids. V lost 3 bases and J lost 1, with 11 bases in between. The CDR3 nucleotides are TGTGCCAGCAGTTTGGTGGGAGCTGGCACAGATACGCAGTATTTT. Protein sequence: CASSLVGAGTDTQYF.

In its sample, this clonotype was seen many times. The J gene is TRBJ1-1, the V gene TRBV10-1; a weak D match, TRBD1 (6 bases). CDR1 is WNHNN, CDR2 SYGVQD, per germline (reference sequence). Trimming shortened V by 0 bases and J by 5 bases, and 16 bases separated the two germline ends. This CDR3 is 16 amino acids long. The CDR3 DNA follows: TGCGCCAGCAGTGAGTCCGCGGGGGCCCGAGGAACTGAAGCTTTCTTT. This encodes CASSESAGARGTEAFF.

This chain uses TRBV3-1 with TRBJ1-1; tentative D call: TRBD1 (6 bases). The CDR3 runs to 15 residues. Trimming took off 4 bases at V and 1 base at J, with 13 bases between the two ends. Germline values: CDR1 LGHDT, CDR2 YNNKEL (reference sequence). The CDR3 region is CASSPPGGANTEAFF. The CDR3 bases are TGTGCCAGCAGCCCCCCTGGGGGCGCGAACACTGAAGCTTTCTTT.

The chain combines TRBV29-1 with TRBJ2-7; TRBD1 aligns across 8 bases. V trimming: 6 bases; J trimming: 3 bases; junction bases outside the gene matches: 7. The CDR3 length is 13 residues. CDR1 is SQVTM and CDR2 is ANQGSEA in the germline V gene. CDR3 amino acids: CSVVTGDLYEQYF. The CDR3 region has the DNA TGCAGCGTAGTGACAGGGGATCTCTACGAGCAGTACTTC.

The sample holds many counts of this clonotype. The chain joins TRBV20-1 to TRBJ2-1; TRBD1 might be the D (5 bases). The germline V gene encodes CDR1 DFQATT and CDR2 SNEGSKA (reference sequence). This CDR3 contains 14 residues. Trimming pared 5 bases from V and 6 bases from J, leaving 17 bases between. CDR3 sequence (DNA): TGCAGTGCTCATGTCAGGGCCAGTTTCAATGAGCAGTTCTTC. Amino acid sequence: CSAHVRASFNEQFF.

This clonotype was seen many times. This chain joins TRBV12-3 or TRBV12-4 and TRBJ2-3, with D uncertain. The CDR3 runs 13 residues. Trimming removed 3 bases from V and 6 bases from J, with 10 bases in between. CDR3 DNA sequence: TGTGCCAGCAGTTTGTCCCCCCCCGATACGCAGTATTTT. As protein: CASSLSPPDTQYF.

This clonotype has ten or more counts. The CDR3 is CASSQGTTGLSYNEQFF. Here the CDR3 DNA reads TGTGCCAGCAGCCAAGGTACGACAGGGCTTTCCTACAATGAGCAGTTCTTC. This sequence joins TRBV3-1 and TRBJ2-1; 7 nucleotides align to TRBD1. Germline V gene sequence: CDR1 LGHDT, CDR2 YNNKEL (reference sequence). Trimming removed 1 base from V and 1 base from J; junction bases left unmatched: 7. The CDR3 extends over 17 amino acids.